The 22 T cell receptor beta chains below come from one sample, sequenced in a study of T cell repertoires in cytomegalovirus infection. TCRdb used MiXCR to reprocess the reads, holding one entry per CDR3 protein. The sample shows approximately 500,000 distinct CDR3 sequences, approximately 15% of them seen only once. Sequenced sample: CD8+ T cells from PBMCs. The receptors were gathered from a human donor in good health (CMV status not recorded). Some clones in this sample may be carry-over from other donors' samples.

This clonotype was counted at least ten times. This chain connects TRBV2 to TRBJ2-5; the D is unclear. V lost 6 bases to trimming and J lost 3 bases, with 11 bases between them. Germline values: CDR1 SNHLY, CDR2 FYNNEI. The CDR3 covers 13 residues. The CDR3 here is CASSRSAEETQYF. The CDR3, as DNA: TGTGCCAGCAGCCGCTCGGCCGAAGAGACCCAGTACTTC.

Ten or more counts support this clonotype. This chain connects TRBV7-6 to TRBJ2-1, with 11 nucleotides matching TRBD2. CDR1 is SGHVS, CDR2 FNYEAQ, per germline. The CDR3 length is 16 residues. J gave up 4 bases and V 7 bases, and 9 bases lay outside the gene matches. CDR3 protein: CASTQLAGAMYNEQFF. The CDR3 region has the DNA TGTGCCAGCACCCAACTAGCGGGAGCCATGTACAATGAGCAGTTCTTC.

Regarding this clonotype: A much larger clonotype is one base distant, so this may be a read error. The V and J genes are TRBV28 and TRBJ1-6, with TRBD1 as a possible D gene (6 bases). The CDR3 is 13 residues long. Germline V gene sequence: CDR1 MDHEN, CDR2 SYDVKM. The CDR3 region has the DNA TGTGCCAGCGAGGGCAGGGGTAGCTCACCCCTCTACTTT. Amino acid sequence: CASEGRGSSPLYF.

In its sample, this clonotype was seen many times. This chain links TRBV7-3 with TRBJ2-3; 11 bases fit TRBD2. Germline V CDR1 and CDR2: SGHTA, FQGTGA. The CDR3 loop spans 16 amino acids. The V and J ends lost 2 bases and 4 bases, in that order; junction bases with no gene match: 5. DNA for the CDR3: TGTGCCAGCAGCTTAGGTAGCGGGGGGGCCTCAGATACGCAGTATTTT. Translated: CASSLGSGGASDTQYF.

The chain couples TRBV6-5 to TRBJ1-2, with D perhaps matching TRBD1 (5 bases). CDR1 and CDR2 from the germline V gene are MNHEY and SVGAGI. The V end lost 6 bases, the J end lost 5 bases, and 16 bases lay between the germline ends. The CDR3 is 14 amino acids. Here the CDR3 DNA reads TGTGCCAGCAGAACCCGGGGGAAGCTATATGGCTACACCTTC. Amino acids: CASRTRGKLYGYTF.

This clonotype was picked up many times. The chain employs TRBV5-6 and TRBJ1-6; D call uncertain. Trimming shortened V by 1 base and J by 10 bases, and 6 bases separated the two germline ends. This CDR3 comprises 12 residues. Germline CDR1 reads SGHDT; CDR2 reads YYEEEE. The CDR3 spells CASSLFGSPLHF. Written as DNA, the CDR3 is TGTGCCAGCAGCTTGTTTGGATCACCCCTCCACTTT.

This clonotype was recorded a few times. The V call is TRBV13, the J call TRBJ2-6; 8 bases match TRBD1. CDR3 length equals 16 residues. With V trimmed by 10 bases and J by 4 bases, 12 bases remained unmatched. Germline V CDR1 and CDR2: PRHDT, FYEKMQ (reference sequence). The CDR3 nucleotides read TGTGCCACCCTCCATAACCAGGGGGCAGGGGCCAACGTCCTGACTTTC. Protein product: CATLHNQGAGANVLTF.

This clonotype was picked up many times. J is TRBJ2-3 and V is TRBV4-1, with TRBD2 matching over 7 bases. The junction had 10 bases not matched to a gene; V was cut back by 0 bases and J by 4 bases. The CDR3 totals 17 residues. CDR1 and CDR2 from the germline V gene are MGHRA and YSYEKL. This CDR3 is CASSQEPGLRGADTQYF. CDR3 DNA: TGCGCCAGCAGCCAAGAGCCGGGACTAAGGGGAGCAGATACGCAGTATTTT.

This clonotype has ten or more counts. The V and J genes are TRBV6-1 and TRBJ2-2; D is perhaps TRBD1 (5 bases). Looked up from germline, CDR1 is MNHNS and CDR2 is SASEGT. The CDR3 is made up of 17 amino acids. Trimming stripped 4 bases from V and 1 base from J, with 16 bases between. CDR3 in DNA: TGTGCCAGCAGTGTGGAAACAAGGGGTTTGAACACCGGGGAGCTGTTTTTT. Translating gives CASSVETRGLNTGELFF.

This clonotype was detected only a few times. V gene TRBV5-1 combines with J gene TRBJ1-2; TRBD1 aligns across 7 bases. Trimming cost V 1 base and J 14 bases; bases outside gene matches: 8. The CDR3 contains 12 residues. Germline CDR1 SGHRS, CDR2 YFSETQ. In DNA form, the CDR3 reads TGCGCCAGCAGCTTGTCCGGACAGGAGAGGACCTTC. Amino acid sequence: CASSLSGQERTF.

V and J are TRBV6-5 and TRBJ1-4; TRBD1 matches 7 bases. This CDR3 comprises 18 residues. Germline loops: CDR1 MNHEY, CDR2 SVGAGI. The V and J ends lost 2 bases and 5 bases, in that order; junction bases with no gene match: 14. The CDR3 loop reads CASSYRDARGGGNEKLFF. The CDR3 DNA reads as TGTGCCAGCAGTTACAGGGATGCGAGAGGAGGGGGCAATGAAAAACTGTTTTTT.

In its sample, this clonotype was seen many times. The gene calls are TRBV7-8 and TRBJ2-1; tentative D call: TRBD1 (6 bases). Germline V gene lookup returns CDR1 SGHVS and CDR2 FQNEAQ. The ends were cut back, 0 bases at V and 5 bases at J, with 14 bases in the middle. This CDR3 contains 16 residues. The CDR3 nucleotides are TGTGCCAGCAGCTTAGCGCGGCAGGGGATCGACAATGAGCAGTTCTTC. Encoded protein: CASSLARQGIDNEQFF.

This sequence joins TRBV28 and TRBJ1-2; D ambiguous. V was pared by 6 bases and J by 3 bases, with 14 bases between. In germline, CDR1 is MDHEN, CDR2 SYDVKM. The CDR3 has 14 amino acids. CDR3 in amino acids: CASSPSGLYYGYTF. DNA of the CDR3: TGTGCCAGCAGCCCCTCGGGGTTATACTATGGCTACACCTTC.

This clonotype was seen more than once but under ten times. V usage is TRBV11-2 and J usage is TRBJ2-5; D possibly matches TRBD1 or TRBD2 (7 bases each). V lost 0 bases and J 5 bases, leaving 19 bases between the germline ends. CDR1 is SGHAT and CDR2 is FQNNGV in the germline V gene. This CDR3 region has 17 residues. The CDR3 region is CASSLDQGVSGMETQYF. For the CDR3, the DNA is TGTGCCAGCAGCTTAGATCAGGGGGTGAGCGGGATGGAGACCCAGTACTTC.

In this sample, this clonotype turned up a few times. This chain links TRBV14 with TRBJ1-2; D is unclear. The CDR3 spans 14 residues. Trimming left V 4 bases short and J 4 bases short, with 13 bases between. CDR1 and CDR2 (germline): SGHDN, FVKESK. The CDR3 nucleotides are TGTGCCAGCAGCCCCCAGGCCATGGGCTATGGCTACACCTTC. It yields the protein CASSPQAMGYGYTF.

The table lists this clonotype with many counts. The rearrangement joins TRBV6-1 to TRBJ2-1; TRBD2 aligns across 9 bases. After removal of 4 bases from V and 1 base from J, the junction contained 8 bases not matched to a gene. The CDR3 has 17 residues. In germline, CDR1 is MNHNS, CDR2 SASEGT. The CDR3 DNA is TGTGCCAGCAGTGGGCGGGCAGCGGGAGGTTCCTACAATGAGCAGTTCTTC. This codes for CASSGRAAGGSYNEQFF.

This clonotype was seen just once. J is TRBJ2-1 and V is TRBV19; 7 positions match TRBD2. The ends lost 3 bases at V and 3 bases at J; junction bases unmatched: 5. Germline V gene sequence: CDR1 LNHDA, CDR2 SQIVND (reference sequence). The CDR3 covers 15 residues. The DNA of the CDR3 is TGTGCCAGTAGTATTTATGGGGACTACTACAATGAGCAGTTCTTC. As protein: CASSIYGDYYNEQFF.

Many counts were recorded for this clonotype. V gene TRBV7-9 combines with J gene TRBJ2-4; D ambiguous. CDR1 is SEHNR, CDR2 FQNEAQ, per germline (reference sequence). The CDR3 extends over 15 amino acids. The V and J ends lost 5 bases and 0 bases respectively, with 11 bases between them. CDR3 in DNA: TGTGCCAGCAGCCCACAGACCAAAGCCAAAAACATTCAGTACTTC. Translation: CASSPQTKAKNIQYF.

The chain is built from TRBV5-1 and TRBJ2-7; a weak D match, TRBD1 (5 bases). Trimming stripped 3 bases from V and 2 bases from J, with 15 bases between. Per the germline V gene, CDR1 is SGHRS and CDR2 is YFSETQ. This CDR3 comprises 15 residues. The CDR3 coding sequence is TGCGCCAGCAGCTACGACAGAAAAAGAGCCTACGAGCAGTACTTC. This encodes CASSYDRKRAYEQYF.

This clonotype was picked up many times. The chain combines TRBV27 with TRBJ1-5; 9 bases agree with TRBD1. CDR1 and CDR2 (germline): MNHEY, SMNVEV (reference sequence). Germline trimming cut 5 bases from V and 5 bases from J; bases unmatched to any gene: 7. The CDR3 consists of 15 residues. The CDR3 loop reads CASSTRTGVDQPQHF. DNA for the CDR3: TGTGCCAGCAGTACCCGGACAGGGGTTGATCAGCCCCAGCATTTT.

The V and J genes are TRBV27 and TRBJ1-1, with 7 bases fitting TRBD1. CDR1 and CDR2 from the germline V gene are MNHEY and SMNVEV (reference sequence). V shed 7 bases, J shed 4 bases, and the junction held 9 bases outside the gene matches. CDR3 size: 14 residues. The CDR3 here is CASTQGAGGTEAFF. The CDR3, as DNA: TGTGCCAGCACCCAAGGGGCAGGGGGCACTGAAGCTTTCTTT.

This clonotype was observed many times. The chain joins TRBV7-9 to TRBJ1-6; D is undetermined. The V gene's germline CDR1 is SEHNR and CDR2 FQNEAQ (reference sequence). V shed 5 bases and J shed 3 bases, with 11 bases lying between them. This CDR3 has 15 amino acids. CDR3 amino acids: CASSPPRNYNSPLHF. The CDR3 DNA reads TGTGCCAGCAGCCCGCCCCGGAACTATAATTCACCCCTCCACTTT.